This T cell receptor (beta chain) was documented in a study of Tregs in tolerant kidney transplant recipients. TCRdb's table, derived via immunoSEQ multiplex PCR, lists solely in-frame clones and lacks some. This sample has nearly 95,000 clones, with 93% found just once. Trimming left V 0 bases short and J 3 bases short, with 12 bases between. CDR1 SGHRS and CDR2 YFSETQ come from the germline V gene. The CDR3 contains 15 residues. The sequence came from a human donor who received a combined kidney and bone marrow transplant. The chain is built from TRBV5-1 and TRBJ2-5, with a weak D call TRBD2 (6 bases). The specimen comprised CD4+ T cells from blood, sampled before the transplant. The CDR3 region is CASSLDPSAKETQYF. The CDR3 DNA sequence: TGCGCCAGCAGCTTGGATCCTAGCGCCAAAGAGACCCAGTACTTC.